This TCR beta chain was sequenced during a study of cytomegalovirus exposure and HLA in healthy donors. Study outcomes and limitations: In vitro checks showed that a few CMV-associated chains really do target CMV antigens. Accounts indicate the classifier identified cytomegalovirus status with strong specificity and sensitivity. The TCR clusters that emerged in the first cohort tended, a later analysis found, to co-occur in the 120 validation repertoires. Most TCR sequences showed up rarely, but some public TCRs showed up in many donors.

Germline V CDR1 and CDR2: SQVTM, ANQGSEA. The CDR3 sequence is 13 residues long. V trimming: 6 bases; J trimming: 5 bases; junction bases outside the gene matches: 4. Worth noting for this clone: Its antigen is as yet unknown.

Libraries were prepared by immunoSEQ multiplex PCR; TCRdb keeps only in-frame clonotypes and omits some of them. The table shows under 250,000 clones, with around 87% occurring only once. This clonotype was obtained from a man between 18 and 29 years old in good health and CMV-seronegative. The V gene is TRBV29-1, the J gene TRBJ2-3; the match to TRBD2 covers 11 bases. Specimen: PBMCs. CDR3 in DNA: TGCAGCGTCCTAGCGGGAGGAGGAGATACGCAGTATTTT. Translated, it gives CSVLAGGGDTQYF.